Below, 26 T cell receptor beta chains from the same sample are listed, as sequenced in a study of blood T cell repertoires in COVID-19. Sequencing used immunoSEQ multiplex PCR; TCRdb keeps in-frame clones, though not all of them. The sample consists of about 170,000 clones, about 88% of them appearing once. The source material was peripheral blood. Source of these receptors: a woman aged 80 or over with COVID-19, enrolled during active disease.

The chain carries TRBV6-6 and TRBJ1-3, with 8 bases matching TRBD1. This CDR3 comprises 16 residues. Germline CDR1 reads MNHNY; CDR2 reads SVGAGI (reference sequence). With 2 bases clipped from V and 2 bases from J, the junction kept 5 bases outside the gene matches. CDR3 in DNA: TGTGCCAGCAGTTACCCTGGACAGGGAACTGGAAACACCATATATTTT. This sequence encodes CASSYPGQGTGNTIYF.

The V gene is TRBV28, the J gene TRBJ1-5; D is unclear. Germline assignment: CDR1 MDHEN and CDR2 SYDVKM. The CDR3 consists of 13 residues. Trimming took 11 bases from V and 0 from J, leaving 11 bases between them. CDR3 DNA: TGTGCCCGCCACCGGGATAGCAATCAGCCCCAGCATTTT. As protein: CARHRDSNQPQHF. The full variable domain, its missing parts supplied by reference TRBV28 and TRBJ1-5, is DVKVTQSSRYLVKRTGEKVFLECVQDMDHENMFWYRQDPGLGLRLIYFSYDVKMKEKGDIPEGYSVSREKKERFSLILESASTNQTSMYLCARHRDSNQPQHFGDGTRLSIL.

The chain couples TRBV18 to TRBJ1-3; the D gene is possibly TRBD1 (5 bases). With 5 bases removed from V and 3 bases from J, the gap between germline ends came to 14 bases. Per the germline V gene, CDR1 is KGHSH and CDR2 is LQKENI. The CDR3 runs 15 residues. In nucleotides, the CDR3 is TGTGCCAGCTCATCGAGAGGGGACTTTGGAAACACCATATATTTT. It specifies CASSSRGDFGNTIYF.

J is TRBJ2-1 and V is TRBV5-4, with D perhaps matching TRBD2 (5 bases). This CDR3 has 15 residues. From germline, CDR1 is SGHNT and CDR2 YYREEE (reference sequence). Trimming removed 1 base at V and 5 bases at J, with 13 bases between. In nucleotides, the CDR3 is TGTGCCAGCAGCTTGTTAGCGAGAGAGGACAATGAGCAGTTCTTC. Its translation: CASSLLAREDNEQFF.

The CDR3 region is CASSYSGGSGTDTQYF. CDR3 in DNA: TGTGCCAGCAGTTACAGCGGGGGAAGTGGCACAGATACGCAGTATTTT. The J gene is TRBJ2-3, the V gene TRBV6-2 or TRBV6-3, with 8 bases aligning to TRBD2. This CDR3 is 16 amino acids long. V shed 2 bases and J 1 base; nucleotides not matched to a gene: 5. CDR1 is MNHEY, CDR2 SVGEGT, per germline.

This rearrangement joins TRBV7-2 to TRBJ2-3; 8 bases fit TRBD2. Germline V lookup: CDR1 SGHTA, CDR2 FQGNSA. V trimming: 1 base; J trimming: 0 bases; junction bases outside the gene matches: 12. CDR3 length equals 19 residues. The CDR3 region is CASSLEGGRSSSSTDTQYF. CDR3 nucleotides: TGTGCCAGCAGCTTAGAGGGCGGGAGGTCTTCCTCTAGCACAGATACGCAGTATTTT.

The V call is TRBV25-1, the J call TRBJ1-6; D is unresolved. Germline CDR1 reads MGHDK; CDR2 reads SYGVNS. Trimming left V 7 bases short and J 10 bases short, with 17 bases between. CDR3 length: 14 residues. The CDR3 DNA sequence: TGTGCCAGCACCTGGGGTGCATCGGGATCACCCCTCCACTTT. Translated, it gives CASTWGASGSPLHF. The full variable domain, rest sourced from reference TRBV25-1 and TRBJ1-6, is EADIYQTPRYLVIGTGKKITLECSQTMGHDKMYWYQQDPGMELHLIHYSYGVNSTEKGDLSSESTVSRIRTEHFPLTLESARPSHTSQYLCASTWGASGSPLHFGNGTRLTVT.

The gene calls are TRBV24-1 and TRBJ2-1; 14 nucleotides align to TRBD2. The CDR3 spans 14 residues. Losses at the gene ends were 8 bases for V and 5 bases for J; bases not matched to a gene: 1. Germline-derived CDR1 and CDR2 are KGHDR and SFDVKD. This chain's CDR3 is CATTGLAGDNEQFF. In DNA form, the CDR3 reads TGTGCCACCACGGGACTAGCGGGAGACAATGAGCAGTTCTTC.

This clone was recorded only once. The chain recombines TRBV28 with TRBJ1-2, with 7 bases that match TRBD1. V lost 4 bases, J lost 5 bases, and 10 bases stayed unmatched. CDR1 is MDHEN, CDR2 SYDVKM, per germline. CDR3 length equals 15 residues. The CDR3 sequence: CASSSLGTGEYGYTF. CDR3 in DNA: TGTGCCAGCAGTTCCCTAGGTACAGGGGAGTATGGCTACACCTTC.

This chain links TRBV28 with TRBJ2-7, with 9 bases fitting TRBD1. The CDR3 is made up of 16 amino acids. Germline CDR1 reads MDHEN; CDR2 reads SYDVKM. Unmatched junction bases numbered 16, after V lost 6 bases and J lost 7 bases. CDR3 coding DNA: TGTGCCAGCAGCCGGAACAAGGGGACAGGGATCGATGAGCAGTACTTC. Its translation: CASSRNKGTGIDEQYF.

The CDR3 loop reads CASKEGSEQPQHF. The CDR3 DNA follows: TGTGCCAGCAAGGAGGGGAGCGAGCAGCCCCAGCATTTT. This chain links TRBV28 with TRBJ1-5, with D tentatively TRBD1 (5 bases). The CDR3 runs 13 residues. Deletions cut 7 bases from V and 7 bases from J, with 14 bases between. The germline CDR1 and CDR2 sequences are MDHEN and SYDVKM.

The CDR3 DNA reads as TGTGCCAGCAGCTACAGGGGGAACACTGAAGCTTTCTTT. Amino acid sequence: CASSYRGNTEAFF. The chain carries TRBV5-6 and TRBJ1-1; 7 positions agree with TRBD1. V was clipped by 3 bases and J by 1 base; unmatched bases: 0. Germline V CDR1 and CDR2: SGHDT, YYEEEE. This CDR3 is built from 13 residues.

The chain has TRBV7-2 and TRBJ2-1, with 13 bases fitting TRBD2. CDR3 length: 15 amino acids. Trimming at V came to 2 bases and at J to 10 bases, leaving 5 bases not matched to a gene. Germline values: CDR1 SGHTA, CDR2 FQGNSA. Written as DNA, the CDR3 is TGTGCCAGCAGCTTATCTACTAGCGGGAGGGACGAGCAGTTCTTC. It specifies CASSLSTSGRDEQFF.

This clone was observed a handful of times. The rearrangement uses TRBV7-2 and TRBJ2-1; TRBD2 matches 12 bases. This CDR3 comprises 17 residues. The V segment lost 3 bases and the J segment 9 bases; nucleotides outside the gene matches: 12. Germline-derived CDR1 and CDR2 are SGHTA and FQGNSA. The CDR3 DNA is TGTGCCAGCAGCTTTAGCACCCTAGCGGGAGGGCTTCTTGAGCAGTTCTTC. Translating it yields CASSFSTLAGGLLEQFF.

This chain connects TRBV5-1 to TRBJ1-2, with TRBD1 matching over 7 bases. Germline V gene sequence: CDR1 SGHRS, CDR2 YFSETQ. J lost 5 bases, V lost 4 bases, and 8 bases had no gene match. This CDR3 has 14 residues. The CDR3 nucleotides read TGCGCCAGCAGCCCAACCGGGACAGAATATGGCTACACCTTC. The encoded protein is CASSPTGTEYGYTF.

The CDR3 DNA reads TGTGCCAGCAGCGTACGTAGCGGGAGTGTCAATGAGCAGTTCTTC. It is translated as CASSVRSGSVNEQFF. J is TRBJ2-1 and V is TRBV9; 9 bases fit TRBD2. The CDR3 length is 15 residues. The germline gives CDR1 SGDLS, CDR2 YYNGEE. V lost 1 base to trimming and J lost 6 bases; unmatched junction nucleotides: 5.

The CDR3 here is CASSQQAGAAGELFF. The CDR3 DNA reads TGTGCCAGCAGCCAGCAAGCGGGAGCGGCCGGGGAGCTGTTTTTT. The chain uses TRBV14 and TRBJ2-2; 8 bases fit TRBD2. Trimming took 3 bases from V and 6 from J; bases not matched to a gene: 6. Germline values: CDR1 SGHDN, CDR2 FVKESK. The CDR3 is 15 residues long.

The chain couples TRBV7-2 to TRBJ2-3; 10 bases fit TRBD2. Unmatched junction bases numbered 7, after V lost 5 bases and J lost 5 bases. From germline, CDR1 is SGHTA and CDR2 FQGNSA. CDR3 length: 15 amino acids. The CDR3 loop is CASSQTSGDGDTQYF. In DNA form, the CDR3 reads TGTGCCAGCAGCCAAACTAGCGGGGATGGAGATACGCAGTATTTT.

The chain joins TRBV4-3 to TRBJ2-7; possibly TRBD2 for D (6 bases). Germline assignment: CDR1 LGHNA and CDR2 YSLEER. The CDR3 runs to 17 residues. Trimming shortened V by 4 bases and J by 5 bases, and 24 bases separated the two germline ends. For the CDR3, the DNA is TGCGCCAGCAGCCCGGAACTAGCCACGGGAGAGATCCACGAGCAGTACTTC. It encodes CASSPELATGEIHEQYF.

The CDR3 loop reads CASSQGDRSSYNEQFF. CDR3 DNA sequence: TGTGCCAGCAGCCAAGGGGACAGAAGCTCCTACAATGAGCAGTTCTTC. The rearrangement uses TRBV3-1 (or the pseudogene TRBV3-2) and TRBJ2-1; 7 bases map to TRBD1. This CDR3 region has 16 residues. The J segment lost 0 bases and the V segment lost 1 base, leaving 3 bases of the junction unmatched. Germline V gene data show CDR1 as LGHDT and CDR2 as YNNKEL (reference sequence).

The chain recombines TRBV6-5 with TRBJ1-2; no clear D. Deletions cut 6 bases from V and 0 bases from J, with 14 bases between. Per germline, CDR1 MNHEY and CDR2 SVGAGI. CDR3 length: 15 residues. The CDR3 sequence: CASREVSSPNYGYTF. Written as DNA, the CDR3 is TGTGCCAGCAGGGAGGTCAGCAGCCCTAACTATGGCTACACCTTC.

The chain is built from TRBV19 and TRBJ2-1, with 7 bases fitting TRBD2. In germline, CDR1 is LNHDA, CDR2 SQIVND (reference sequence). The J segment lost 2 bases and the V segment lost 7 bases, leaving 8 bases of the junction unmatched. The CDR3 loop spans 15 amino acids. The CDR3 sequence: CASKASGIAYNEQFF. In nucleotides, the CDR3 is TGTGCCAGTAAGGCGAGCGGGATCGCCTACAATGAGCAGTTCTTC.

This chain links TRBV2 with TRBJ1-3; D gene unclear. The CDR3 runs to 14 residues. From germline, CDR1 is SNHLY and CDR2 FYNNEI. V was cut by 1 base and J by 0 bases, with 4 bases left in between. The CDR3 DNA follows: TGTGCCAGCAGTGAAGACAGCTCTGGAAACACCATATATTTT. It translates to CASSEDSSGNTIYF.

This rearrangement joins TRBV6-5 to TRBJ2-7; D might be TRBD2 (5 bases). CDR1 and CDR2 (germline): MNHEY, SVGAGI. V shed 6 bases and J shed 0 bases, with 15 bases lying between them. CDR3 length: 15 amino acids. CDR3: CASRPSLVNSYEQYF. The CDR3 region has the DNA TGTGCCAGCAGACCCTCACTAGTCAACTCCTACGAGCAGTACTTC.

The chain uses TRBV2 and TRBJ2-7; 7 bases match TRBD1. The CDR3 has 14 residues. V shed 8 bases, J shed 3 bases, and the junction held 10 bases outside the gene matches. Germline values: CDR1 SNHLY, CDR2 FYNNEI. This CDR3 is CASGGVGQFYEQYF. In nucleotides, the CDR3 is TGTGCCAGCGGGGGAGTGGGACAGTTCTACGAGCAGTACTTC.

The chain joins TRBV28 to TRBJ1-1; tentatively, D is TRBD1 (5 bases). Trimming took 8 bases from V and 5 from J, leaving 12 bases between them. The CDR3 has 12 residues. Germline V gene data show CDR1 as MDHEN and CDR2 as SYDVKM. The CDR3 nucleotides read TGTGCCAGCTACCTACAGGAGACTGAAGCTTTCTTT. Translating it yields CASYLQETEAFF.